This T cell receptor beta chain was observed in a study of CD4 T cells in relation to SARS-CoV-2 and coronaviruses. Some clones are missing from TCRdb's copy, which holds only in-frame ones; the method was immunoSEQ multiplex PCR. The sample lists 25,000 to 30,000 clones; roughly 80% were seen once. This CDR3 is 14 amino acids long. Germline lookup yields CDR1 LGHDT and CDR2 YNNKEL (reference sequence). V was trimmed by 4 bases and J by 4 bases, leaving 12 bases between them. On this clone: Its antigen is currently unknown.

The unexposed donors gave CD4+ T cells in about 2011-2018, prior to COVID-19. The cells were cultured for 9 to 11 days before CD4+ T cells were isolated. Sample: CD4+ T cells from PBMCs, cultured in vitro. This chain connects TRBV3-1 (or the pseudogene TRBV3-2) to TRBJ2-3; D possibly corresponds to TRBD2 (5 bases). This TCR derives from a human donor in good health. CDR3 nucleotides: TGTGCCAGCAGCCCCATAGCGAAGGCAGATACGCAGTATTTT. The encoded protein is CASSPIAKADTQYF.